A single T cell receptor beta chain is shown here with its context. Its target is unknown. The sample is drawn from a study of cytomegalovirus exposure and HLA in healthy donors. General study findings and limits: The authors enumerated 150 to 200 TCR beta chains as linked to cytomegalovirus.

The PCR had 60 Vbeta and 13 Jbeta primers. The protocol was immunoSEQ multiplex PCR, while the TCRdb copy is restricted to in-frame clones and leaves out a portion. The profile shows about 37,000 clones, approximately 75% of them singletons. This receptor was obtained from a man in his forties in good health and CMV-seronegative. Sequencing was carried out using PBMCs.

As DNA, the CDR3 is TGTGCCAGCAGTGACTTCCCACTCAGGGGCTATGGCTACACCTTC. The encoded protein is CASSDFPLRGYGYTF. J is TRBJ1-2 and V is TRBV6-4; tentatively, D is TRBD1 (6 bases). V shed 1 base and J shed 4 bases, with 13 bases lying between them. The CDR3 contains 15 residues. Germline CDR1 is MRHNA and CDR2 is SNTAGT.